Reported below is one TCR beta chain. V lost 5 bases and J lost 0; bases outside the gene matches: 6. The CDR3 spans 15 residues. In germline, CDR1 is MNHEY, CDR2 SMNVEV (reference sequence). The data derive from a study of T cell changes during pregnancy in multiple sclerosis. Clones were read by immunoSEQ multiplex PCR, and TCRdb kept only the in-frame ones, dropping some. The sample has about 69,000 clones; less than 90% are singletons. J is TRBJ1-1 and V is TRBV27; the match to TRBD1 covers 7 bases. This receptor was identified in a female donor with multiple sclerosis, enrolled in a pregnancy study. This specimen was peripheral blood, taken before pregnancy. The CDR3 DNA is TGTGCCAGCAGTATAACGACAGGGATGAACACTGAAGCTTTCTTT. This translates into CASSITTGMNTEAFF.